These 29 T cell receptor beta chains were sequenced from one sample in a study of blood T cell repertoires in COVID-19. The table came from immunoSEQ multiplex PCR; TCRdb's copy has only in-frame clones and leaves some out. The sample comprises some 80,000 clones, 84% of which are singletons, and 20% to 25% rests with the top ten. Sequences were obtained from peripheral blood. These receptors all stem from a woman aged 45-65 years with acute or convalescent COVID-19.

The rearrangement joins TRBV19 to TRBJ2-4; the D is unclear. This CDR3 comprises 20 residues. V lost 0 bases, J lost 0 bases, and 21 bases lay in between. Germline V CDR1 and CDR2: LNHDA, SQIVND (reference sequence). The CDR3 spells CASSIDSPGVRGVAKNIQYF. The CDR3 nucleotides read TGTGCCAGTAGTATAGATTCGCCCGGAGTCCGCGGTGTAGCCAAAAACATTCAGTACTTC.

V usage is TRBV3-1 (or the pseudogene TRBV3-2) and J usage is TRBJ2-2; TRBD2 matches at 7 bases. The CDR3 contains 15 residues. Per the germline V gene, CDR1 is LGHDT and CDR2 is YNNKEL (reference sequence). V was pared by 4 bases and J by 5 bases, with 7 bases of the junction left unmatched. The CDR3: CASSRGGSSTGELFF. The CDR3 DNA sequence: TGTGCCAGCAGCCGGGGCGGGAGCAGTACCGGGGAGCTGTTTTTT.

The rearrangement joins TRBV9 to TRBJ1-6; 7 nucleotides match TRBD1. With V trimmed by 3 bases and J by 8 bases, 5 bases remained unmatched. There are 14 residues in the CDR3. Per germline, CDR1 SGDLS and CDR2 YYNGEE. This CDR3 is CASSATGLDSPLHF. The CDR3 DNA is TGTGCCAGCAGCGCGACAGGGTTGGATTCACCCCTCCACTTT.

The chain links TRBV4-3 to TRBJ2-2; no firm D call. V lost 0 bases to trimming and J lost 1 base, with 3 bases between them. In germline, CDR1 is LGHNA, CDR2 YSLEER. The CDR3 loop spans 14 amino acids. CDR3: CASSQDQNTGELFF. As DNA, the CDR3 is TGCGCCAGCAGCCAAGACCAGAACACCGGGGAGCTGTTTTTT.

This clone was counted only a few times. The chain joins TRBV18 to TRBJ2-7, with D perhaps TRBD2 (5 bases). The CDR3 is 14 amino acids. Per the germline V gene, CDR1 is KGHSH and CDR2 is LQKENI. The germline V and J ends were trimmed by 4 bases and 0 bases, with 10 bases remaining between them. The CDR3 is CASSRQEGSYEQYF. CDR3 sequence (DNA): TGTGCCAGCTCACGGCAAGAGGGCTCCTACGAGCAGTACTTC.

The V call is TRBV27, the J call TRBJ2-3; 10 nucleotides match TRBD2. This CDR3 has 17 residues. Germline V gives CDR1 MNHEY, CDR2 SMNVEV (reference sequence). The V gene end was trimmed by 5 bases and the J gene end by 6 bases; junction bases not matched to a gene: 14. The CDR3 region is CASSESGRVMAVDTQYF. CDR3 in DNA: TGTGCCAGCAGTGAGAGCGGGAGGGTCATGGCCGTTGATACGCAGTATTTT.

This clone was seen once. This chain connects TRBV7-2 to TRBJ2-2; TRBD2 matches 7 bases. J gave up 2 bases and V 1 base, and 7 bases lay outside the gene matches. CDR1 and CDR2 from the germline V gene are SGHTA and FQGNSA. This CDR3 spans 17 amino acids. The CDR3 nucleotides are TGTGCCAGCAGCTTAGGATCTAGCGGCAGAAACACCGGGGAGCTGTTTTTT. Residues: CASSLGSSGRNTGELFF.

In this sample, this clone turned up many times. The chain uses TRBV4-3 and TRBJ1-6, with D perhaps TRBD1 (5 bases). Germline assignment: CDR1 LGHNA and CDR2 YSLEER. The CDR3 extends over 15 amino acids. The ends were cut back, 0 bases at V and 4 bases at J, with 7 bases in the middle. The CDR3 here is CASSQEGAYNSPLHF. The CDR3 nucleotides read TGCGCCAGCAGCCAAGAAGGGGCGTATAATTCACCCCTCCACTTT.

The V gene is TRBV27, the J gene TRBJ1-2, with TRBD1 matching over 7 bases. The germline V gene encodes CDR1 MNHEY and CDR2 SMNVEV (reference sequence). Trimming at V came to 3 bases and at J to 3 bases, leaving 7 bases not matched to a gene. The CDR3 totals 15 residues. The CDR3 protein is CASSFLGQQYYGYTF. The CDR3 DNA reads as TGTGCCAGCAGTTTTTTGGGACAGCAGTACTATGGCTACACCTTC.

This clone came up a few times. J is TRBJ2-5 and V is TRBV28, with D possibly being TRBD1 (5 bases). The V end lost 4 bases, the J end lost 5 bases, and 8 bases lay between the germline ends. Germline V gene data show CDR1 as MDHEN and CDR2 as SYDVKM. The CDR3 consists of 12 residues. The CDR3 spells CASSSGLETQYF. In DNA form, the CDR3 reads TGTGCCAGCAGTTCAGGGTTGGAGACCCAGTACTTC.

The chain joins TRBV12-1 to TRBJ2-3; the table's D call of TRBD2 was not tested on the DNA. TRBV12-1 is designated a pseudogene. The CDR3 length is 13 residues. The CDR3 loop is CASSLRSTDTQYF. CDR3 bases: TGTGCCAGCAGCCTACGAAGCACAGATACGCAGTATTTT.

The chain recombines TRBV28 with TRBJ2-1; 7 nucleotides match TRBD1. The germline gives CDR1 MDHEN, CDR2 SYDVKM. Germline trimming cut 8 bases from V and 7 bases from J; bases unmatched to any gene: 11. The length of the CDR3 is 14 residues. CDR3 in DNA: TGTGCCAGCGGCTCCGGGACAGTGAGAAATGAGCAGTTCTTC. Its protein is CASGSGTVRNEQFF.

The chain joins TRBV19 to TRBJ1-2, with 9 bases that match TRBD1. Looked up from germline, CDR1 is LNHDA and CDR2 is SQIVND (reference sequence). Germline trimming cut 4 bases from V and 4 bases from J; bases unmatched to any gene: 22. CDR3 size: 20 residues. This CDR3 reads CASSSQGRTGEVSSSYGYTF. Written as DNA, the CDR3 is TGTGCCAGTAGTAGCCAAGGACGGACAGGGGAAGTATCGTCGTCCTATGGCTACACCTTC. The variable domain in full, completed from reference TRBV19 and TRBJ1-2, reads DGGITQSPKYLFRKEGQNVTLSCEQNLNHDAMYWYRQDPGQGLRLIYYSQIVNDFQKGDIAEGYSVSREKKESFPLTVTSAQKNPTAFYLCASSSQGRTGEVSSSYGYTFGSGTRLTVV.

This rearrangement joins TRBV7-3 to TRBJ1-1; TRBD1 matches at 10 bases. CDR1 SGHTA and CDR2 FQGTGA come from the germline V gene. After removal of 6 bases from V and 8 bases from J, the junction contained 15 bases not matched to a gene. The CDR3 contains 16 residues. The CDR3: CASSLTKTGGPQEAFF. The DNA of the CDR3 is TGTGCCAGCAGTCTTACTAAGACAGGGGGCCCACAAGAAGCTTTCTTT. Based on the CDR3 plus reference TRBV7-3 and TRBJ1-1, the full variable domain is GAGVSQTPSNKVTEKGKYVELRCDPISGHTALYWYRQSLGQGPEFLIYFQGTGAADDSGLPNDRFFAVRPEGSVSTLKIQRTERGDSAVYLCASSLTKTGGPQEAFFGQGTRLTVV.

This sequence joins TRBV4-2 and TRBJ2-3; the match to TRBD2 covers 11 bases. V lost 5 bases and J lost 4; bases outside the gene matches: 5. Germline loops: CDR1 LGHNA, CDR2 YNFKEQ. CDR3 size: 15 residues. CDR3 bases: TGTGCCAGCAGCAAGGGGACTAGCGGTGCAGATACGCAGTATTTT. This gives the protein CASSKGTSGADTQYF.

This clone has more than one count but fewer than ten. The chain employs TRBV6-1 and TRBJ1-1, with D unresolved. The CDR3 has 14 amino acids. Trimming stripped 0 bases from V and 2 bases from J, with 7 bases between. CDR1 is MNHNS, CDR2 SASEGT, per germline. The chain's CDR3 is CASSEAHPNTEAFF. In DNA, the CDR3 is TGTGCCAGCAGTGAAGCACACCCAAACACTGAAGCTTTCTTT.

By share, this clone ranks as medium-sized (0.01 to 0.1%). Compared with germline, one end of the junction differs, possibly owing to a read error. V is TRBV7-7 and J is TRBJ1-1; 10 bases are a match to TRBD1. Germline CDR1 is SSHAT and CDR2 is FNYEAQ (reference sequence). This CDR3 comprises 19 residues. The CDR3 DNA reads TGTGCTAGCAGCTTAGTAGGCGCGAGACAGGGGGCGCCGGAAACTGAAGCTTTCTTT. Its protein is CASSLVGARQGAPETEAFF.

This clone has a single count. The V gene is TRBV7-2, the J gene TRBJ1-1, with D possibly being TRBD1 (6 bases). V was cut by 5 bases and J by 7 bases, with 17 bases left in between. The CDR3 is 14 amino acids. Looked up from germline, CDR1 is SGHTA and CDR2 is FQGNSA. The CDR3 protein is CASSPSGVGGEAFF. In DNA, the CDR3 is TGTGCCAGCAGCCCCTCCGGGGTAGGGGGTGAAGCTTTCTTT.

The rearrangement uses TRBV10-3 and TRBJ2-7; D is possibly TRBD2 (5 bases). CDR1 ENHRY and CDR2 SYGVKD come from the germline V gene. The CDR3 sequence is 12 residues long. V lost 5 bases and J lost 7, with 12 bases in between. This CDR3 is CAISRLASEQYF. CDR3 nucleotides: TGTGCCATCAGTCGCCTAGCTTCAGAGCAGTACTTC.

This chain uses TRBV7-9 with TRBJ2-7; maybe TRBD2 (5 bases). V was trimmed by 5 bases and J by 2 bases, leaving 16 bases between them. This CDR3 is 15 amino acids long. Germline V lookup: CDR1 SEHNR, CDR2 FQNEAQ (reference sequence). The CDR3 here is CASSPPLRATYEQYF. CDR3 sequence (DNA): TGTGCCAGCAGCCCACCTCTGAGGGCAACCTACGAGCAGTACTTC.

J is TRBJ1-3 and V is TRBV11-2; 7 bases agree with TRBD1. Per the germline V gene, CDR1 is SGHAT and CDR2 is FQNNGV. This CDR3 has 15 residues. V was clipped by 5 bases and J by 3 bases; unmatched bases: 7. CDR3 protein: CASSLTGLNGNTIYF. The CDR3 DNA reads as TGTGCCAGCAGCCTGACAGGGCTAAATGGAAACACCATATATTTT. Filled out from reference TRBV11-2 and TRBJ1-3, the complete variable domain reads EAGVAQSPRYKIIEKRQSVAFWCNPISGHATLYWYQQILGQGPKLLIQFQNNGVVDDSQLPKDRFSAERLKGVDSTLKIQPAKLEDSAVYLCASSLTGLNGNTIYFGEGSWLTVV.

V and J are TRBV6-5 and TRBJ1-3; D might be TRBD1 (5 bases). Looked up from germline, CDR1 is MNHEY and CDR2 is SVGAGI. This CDR3 has 15 amino acids. The V end was cut by 0 bases, the J end by 0 bases, with 6 bases between. The CDR3 DNA reads TGTGCCAGCAGTTACTCTAGGGGCTCTGGAAACACCATATATTTT. Translating gives CASSYSRGSGNTIYF.

This chain uses TRBV29-1 with TRBJ2-2; D not resolved. The germline CDR1 and CDR2 sequences are SQVTM and ANQGSEA. Between the trimmed V and J ends, which lost 6 bases and 0 bases, there was a span of 8 bases. CDR3 length: 13 amino acids. The CDR3, as DNA: TGCAGCGTGGGCACAGCGAACACCGGGGAGCTGTTTTTT. Translation gives CSVGTANTGELFF.

The chain's CDR3 is CASKDRGRGTEAFF. In nucleotides, the CDR3 is TGTGCCAGCAAAGACAGGGGGCGGGGGACTGAAGCTTTCTTT. The rearrangement links TRBV18 to TRBJ1-1; 10 bases match TRBD1. V trimming: 8 bases; J trimming: 5 bases; junction bases outside the gene matches: 8. This CDR3 is built from 14 residues. Germline V lookup: CDR1 KGHSH, CDR2 LQKENI. The whole variable domain, remainder taken from reference TRBV18 and TRBJ1-1, is NAGVMQNPRHLVRRRGQEARLRCSPMKGHSHVYWYRQLPEEGLKFMVYLQKENIIDESGMPKERFSAEFPKEGPSILRIQQVVRGDSAAYFCASKDRGRGTEAFFGQGTRLTVV.

The gene calls are TRBV28 and TRBJ2-5; 7 nucleotides match TRBD1. The CDR3 is 12 residues long. The junction had 5 bases not matched to a gene; V was cut back by 8 bases and J by 5 bases. Germline CDR1 MDHEN, CDR2 SYDVKM. CDR3 sequence reads: CASRQGAETQYF. Here the CDR3 DNA reads TGTGCCAGCCGACAGGGTGCGGAGACCCAGTACTTC.

This clone was counted between two and nine times. The chain employs TRBV7-3 and TRBJ2-7; 8 bases line up with TRBD2. The germline V gene has CDR1 SGHTA and CDR2 FQGTGA. The V and J ends lost 2 bases and 4 bases, in that order; junction bases with no gene match: 7. This CDR3 region has 15 residues. The CDR3 nucleotides are TGTGCCAGCAGCTTATACGGGAGCGGGAGTTACGAGCAGTACTTC. Protein sequence: CASSLYGSGSYEQYF.

The chain employs TRBV24-1 and TRBJ2-2; 14 positions agree with TRBD2. Germline loops: CDR1 KGHDR, CDR2 SFDVKD. The CDR3 totals 19 residues. V was clipped by 3 bases and J by 3 bases; unmatched bases: 8. CDR3 protein: CATSDPTGTSGRHTGELFF. CDR3 in DNA: TGTGCCACCAGTGATCCTACTGGGACTAGCGGGAGACACACCGGGGAGCTGTTTTTT.

The V call is TRBV7-2, the J call TRBJ1-2; a weak D match, TRBD1 (5 bases). Germline values: CDR1 SGHTA, CDR2 FQGNSA. The CDR3 extends over 13 amino acids. The CDR3, as DNA: TGTGTAGGGGCCGCACCTCCTAACTATGGCTACACCTTC. Translating it yields CVGAAPPNYGYTF. The entire variable domain, with the rest obtained from reference TRBV7-2 and TRBJ1-2, is as follows: GAGVSQSPSNKVTEKGKDVELRCDPISGHTALYWYRQSLGQGLEFLIYFQGNSAPDKSGLPSDRFSAERTGGSVSTLTIQRTQQEDSAVYLCVGAAPPNYGYTFGSGTRLTVV.

The genes are TRBV4-1 and TRBJ1-6, with D possibly matching TRBD1 (5 bases). Germline values: CDR1 MGHRA, CDR2 YSYEKL. This CDR3 region has 16 residues. With 4 bases removed from V and 3 bases from J, the gap between germline ends came to 13 bases. Here the CDR3 reads CASSPFRANYNSPLHF. The CDR3 bases are TGCGCCAGCAGCCCGTTCAGGGCGAACTATAATTCACCCCTCCACTTT.